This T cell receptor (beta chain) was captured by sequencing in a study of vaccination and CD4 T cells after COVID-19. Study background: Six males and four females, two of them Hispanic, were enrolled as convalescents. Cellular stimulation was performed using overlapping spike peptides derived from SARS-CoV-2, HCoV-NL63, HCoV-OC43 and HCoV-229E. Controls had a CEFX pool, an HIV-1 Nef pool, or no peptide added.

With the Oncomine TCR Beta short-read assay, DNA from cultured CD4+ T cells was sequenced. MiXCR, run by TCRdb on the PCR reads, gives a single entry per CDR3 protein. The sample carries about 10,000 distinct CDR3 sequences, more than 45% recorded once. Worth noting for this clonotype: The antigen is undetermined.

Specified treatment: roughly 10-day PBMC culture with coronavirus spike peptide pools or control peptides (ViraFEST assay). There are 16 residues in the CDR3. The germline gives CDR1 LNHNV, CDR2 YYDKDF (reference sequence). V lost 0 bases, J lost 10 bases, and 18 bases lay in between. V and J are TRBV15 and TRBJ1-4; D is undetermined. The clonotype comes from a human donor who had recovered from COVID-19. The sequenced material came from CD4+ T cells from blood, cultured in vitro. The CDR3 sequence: CATSREKAFLPGKLFF. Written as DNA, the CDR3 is TGTGCCACCAGCAGAGAAAAGGCCTTCTTACCGGGAAAACTGTTTTTT.